These T cell receptor beta chains were read from a single sample in a study of blood T cell repertoires in COVID-19. Repertoires were generated with immunoSEQ multiplex PCR, while TCRdb's copy carries only in-frame clones and drops some. The profile covers around 250,000 clones, with 86% appearing a single time and 12% taken by the ten largest. Sequenced material: peripheral blood. The receptors shown here come from a man at least 80 years old with acute or convalescent COVID-19. The CDR3 runs from the conserved cysteine through the conserved F or W. The D gene is left open where the match is weak. The size of a clone is reported for some rows only, either as once, few or many, or as a class for expanded clones.

D gene,clone size,V gene,J gene,CDR3 protein,CDR3 DNA
-,-,TRBV7-2,TRBJ2-7,CASSLSSYEQYF,TGTGCCAGCAGCTTGAGCTCCTACGAGCAGTACTTC
TRBD1,-,TRBV19,TRBJ1-2,CASSARQGVGDYGYTF,TGTGCCAGTAGTGCGCGACAGGGGGTCGGCGACTATGGCTACACCTTC
-,-,TRBV6-5,TRBJ1-2,CASGTGGNYGYTF,TGTGCCAGCGGTACGGGGGGCAACTATGGCTACACCTTC
TRBD1,-,TRBV28,TRBJ2-5,CASSSGRGLGETQYF,TGTGCCAGCAGTTCGGGCAGGGGGCTTGGAGAGACCCAGTACTTC
TRBD2,-,TRBV7-2,TRBJ2-4,CASSPPGGIANIQYF,TGTGCCAGCAGCCCCCCGGGGGGAATCGCAAACATTCAGTACTTC
TRBD2,few,TRBV2,TRBJ2-2,CASSPFGGGNTGELFF,TGTGCCAGCAGTCCATTCGGGGGGGGAAACACCGGGGAGCTGTTTTTT
-,-,TRBV6-5,TRBJ2-7,CASSPRQSSYEQYF,TGTGCCAGCAGCCCCCGACAGAGCTCCTACGAGCAGTACTTC
TRBD1,-,TRBV3-1/TRBV3-2,TRBJ1-1,CASSQGDRAEAFF,TGTGCCAGCAGCCAAGGGGACAGGGCCGAGGCTTTCTTT
-,-,TRBV28,TRBJ1-5,CASSLSLSQPQHF,TGTGCCAGCAGTTTATCACTTAGTCAGCCCCAGCATTTT
TRBD1,-,TRBV10-3,TRBJ2-3,CAISAPGRGQDTQYF,TGTGCCATCAGTGCCCCGGGCAGGGGGCAGGATACGCAGTATTTT
TRBD2,-,TRBV9,TRBJ2-2,CASSVRGDGNTGELFF,TGTGCCAGCAGCGTCCGGGGGGACGGGAACACCGGGGAGCTGTTTTTT
-,-,TRBV11-2,TRBJ2-2,CASSQTSRAGELFF,TGTGCCAGCAGCCAAACGAGTCGGGCCGGGGAGCTGTTTTTT
TRBD1,-,TRBV5-1,TRBJ1-4,CASSPGQGSALTNEKLLF,TGCGCCAGCAGCCCGGGACAGGGTAGCGCCCTCACTAATGAAAAACTGCTTTTT
TRBD1,-,TRBV15,TRBJ2-5,CATSRGPDRGQETQYF,TGTGCCACCAGCAGAGGCCCGGACAGGGGACAAGAGACCCAGTACTTC
-,-,TRBV29-1,TRBJ1-1,CSVGGPGNTEAFF,TGCAGCGTCGGTGGACCGGGAAACACTGAAGCTTTCTTT
TRBD1,-,TRBV2,TRBJ1-5,CASSVNRGPNQPQHF,TGTGCCAGCAGTGTTAACAGGGGCCCTAATCAGCCCCAGCATTTT
TRBD2,-,TRBV7-8,TRBJ2-3,CASSPWTSGGPTDTQYF,TGTGCCAGCAGCCCCTGGACTAGCGGGGGACCCACAGATACGCAGTATTTT
-,-,TRBV28,TRBJ1-2,CASSKQVLGYTF,TGTGCCAGCAGTAAACAGGTTTTAGGCTACACCTTC
-,-,TRBV7-2,TRBJ1-3,CASRPTSTSGNTIYF,TGTGCCAGCAGACCTACTTCCACCTCTGGAAACACCATATATTTT
-,few,TRBV18,TRBJ2-6,CASSPKDRLSGANVLTF,TGTGCCAGCTCACCAAAGGACAGACTCTCTGGGGCCAACGTCCTGACTTTC
-,-,TRBV19,TRBJ1-1,CASSIGQTKNTEAFF,TGTGCCAGTAGTATAGGGCAAACCAAGAACACTGAAGCTTTCTTT
TRBD1,-,TRBV5-1,TRBJ1-1,CASSFRAGGRNTEAFF,TGCGCCAGCAGCTTTCGGGCAGGGGGCAGGAACACTGAAGCTTTCTTT
TRBD2,-,TRBV27,TRBJ2-3,CREREGTDTQYF,TGCCGGGAGCGGGAGGGTACAGATACGCAGTATTTT
-,once,TRBV28,TRBJ1-5,CASSFFRKGEPQHF,TGTGCCAGCAGTTTCTTCAGGAAGGGAGAACCCCAGCATTTT
TRBD1,once,TRBV2,TRBJ1-6,CASSVGTADNSPLHF,TGTGCCAGCAGTGTTGGGACAGCGGATAATTCACCCCTCCACTTT
TRBD2,-,TRBV9,TRBJ2-3,CASSGPSGAEDTQYF,TGTGCCAGCAGCGGACCCAGCGGGGCCGAAGATACGCAGTATTTT
TRBD1,-,TRBV4-2,TRBJ1-2,CASSQEETGIRGYTF,TGTGCCAGCAGCCAAGAAGAGACAGGGATAAGAGGCTACACCTTC
-,-,TRBV9,TRBJ2-3,CASSVGGASDTQYF,TGTGCCAGCAGCGTAGGTGGGGCATCAGATACGCAGTATTTT
TRBD2,-,TRBV27,TRBJ2-1,CASSFSGGLSNEQFF,TGTGCCAGCAGTTTTAGCGGGGGGCTGAGCAATGAGCAGTTCTTC
TRBD1,once,TRBV7-8,TRBJ2-1,CASSRDRGSNEQFF,TGTGCCAGCAGCCGAGACAGGGGCTCCAATGAGCAGTTCTTC
TRBD1,-,TRBV3-1/TRBV3-2,TRBJ2-5,CASSPPQGVPWETQYF,TGTGCCAGCAGCCCGCCCCAGGGGGTCCCCTGGGAGACCCAGTACTTC
TRBD1,once,TRBV6-2/TRBV6-3,TRBJ2-6,CASSPTGAAPQSGANVLTF,TGTGCCAGCAGTCCGACAGGGGCCGCTCCCCAGTCTGGGGCCAACGTCCTGACTTTC
TRBD1,-,TRBV28,TRBJ2-5,CASSLGQGTYQETQYF,TGTGCCAGCAGTTTGGGACAGGGAACATACCAAGAGACCCAGTACTTC
-,-,TRBV2,TRBJ1-6,CASSEDSNSPLHF,TGTGCCTCTTCGGAGGACAGCAATTCACCCCTCCACTTT
TRBD1,-,TRBV10-2,TRBJ1-2,CATYRQGGYTF,TGCGCCACCTACCGACAGGGCGGCTACACCTTC
-,-,TRBV18,TRBJ1-2,CASSRINRDGYTF,TGTGCCAGCTCACGGATAAACAGGGATGGCTACACCTTC
-,-,TRBV7-9,TRBJ2-7,CASSQSGRLSGEQYF,TGTGCCAGCAGCCAATCGGGGCGGCTTAGCGGCGAGCAGTACTTC
-,-,TRBV18,TRBJ1-6,CASSPRNSPLHF,TGTGCCAGCTCACCCCGTAATTCACCCCTCCACTTT
-,-,TRBV9,TRBJ1-5,CASSVDPQGSQPQHF,TGTGCCAGCAGCGTAGATCCGCAGGGGAGTCAGCCCCAGCATTTT
TRBD1,-,TRBV19,TRBJ2-1,CASRPSGQARHEQFF,TGTGCCAGTAGACCCTCTGGACAGGCTCGTCATGAGCAGTTCTTC
TRBD1,-,TRBV24-1,TRBJ1-1,CATMGQPNTEAFF,TGTGCCACCATGGGACAGCCGAACACTGAAGCTTTCTTT
-,once,TRBV2,TRBJ1-2,CASMREGTTGYTF,TGTGCCAGCATGAGGGAGGGGACAACTGGCTACACCTTC
-,-,TRBV24-1,TRBJ1-5,CATSDLQGGNQPQHF,TGTGCCACCAGTGATCTACAGGGAGGGAATCAGCCCCAGCATTTT
-,-,TRBV19,TRBJ1-1,CASSLSQGTEAFF,TGTGCCAGTAGTCTCTCACAGGGAACTGAAGCTTTCTTT
-,-,TRBV12-3/TRBV12-4,TRBJ1-5,CASSLRGSQPQHF,TGTGCCAGCAGTTTAAGAGGATCCCAGCCCCAGCATTTT
-,once,TRBV6-5,TRBJ1-2,CASTGNRGYGYTF,TGTGCCAGCACAGGGAATCGCGGCTATGGCTACACCTTC
-,-,TRBV11-3,TRBJ2-1,CASSLGPGNEQFF,TGTGCCAGCAGCTTAGGCCCGGGCAATGAGCAGTTCTTC
TRBD1,-,TRBV6-5,TRBJ1-6,CASSWATGAPLHF,TGTGCCAGCAGTTGGGCCACAGGGGCACCCCTCCACTTT
TRBD1,-,TRBV6-5,TRBJ2-7,CASSYRTGETEQYF,TGTGCCAGCAGTTACCGGACAGGGGAGACCGAGCAGTACTTC
-,-,TRBV10-3,TRBJ1-5,CAISEQTANQPQHF,TGTGCCATCAGTGAACAGACGGCAAATCAGCCCCAGCATTTT
-,-,TRBV10-3,TRBJ2-1,CAISESGGYNEQFF,TGTGCCATCAGTGAGTCCGGGGGCTACAATGAGCAGTTCTTC
TRBD1,-,TRBV28,TRBJ1-2,CASSVDRVRGYTF,TGTGCCAGCAGTGTTGACAGGGTTAGGGGCTACACCTTC
TRBD1,few,TRBV5-4,TRBJ1-1,CASSLRGRGRLNTEAFF,TGTGCCAGCAGCTTAAGGGGAAGGGGGCGATTAAACACTGAAGCTTTCTTT
-,-,TRBV6-5,TRBJ1-3,CASSSRQGNTIYF,TGTGCCAGCAGTTCACGCCAGGGAAACACCATATATTTT
TRBD1,-,TRBV7-2,TRBJ1-4,CASSSDRGLVEKLFF,TGTGCCAGCAGTTCGGACAGGGGGCTTGTAGAAAAACTGTTTTTT
-,-,TRBV29-1,TRBJ2-7,CSAPGSGPYEQYF,TGCAGCGCCCCTGGGAGCGGACCCTACGAGCAGTACTTC
TRBD1,-,TRBV28,TRBJ1-1,CASSSPGTGGMNTEAFF,TGTGCCAGCAGTTCTCCCGGGACAGGGGGTATGAACACTGAAGCTTTCTTT
-,once,TRBV12-5,TRBJ2-2,CASGLVWPGELFF,TGTGCTAGTGGTTTGGTATGGCCCGGGGAGCTGTTTTTT
-,-,TRBV28,TRBJ1-1,CASSLVHESEAFF,TGTGCCAGCAGTTTAGTCCACGAGAGTGAAGCTTTCTTT
-,-,TRBV19,TRBJ1-4,CASSIRGPGGEKLFF,TGTGCCAGTAGTATTCGGGGACCAGGAGGGGAAAAACTGTTTTTT